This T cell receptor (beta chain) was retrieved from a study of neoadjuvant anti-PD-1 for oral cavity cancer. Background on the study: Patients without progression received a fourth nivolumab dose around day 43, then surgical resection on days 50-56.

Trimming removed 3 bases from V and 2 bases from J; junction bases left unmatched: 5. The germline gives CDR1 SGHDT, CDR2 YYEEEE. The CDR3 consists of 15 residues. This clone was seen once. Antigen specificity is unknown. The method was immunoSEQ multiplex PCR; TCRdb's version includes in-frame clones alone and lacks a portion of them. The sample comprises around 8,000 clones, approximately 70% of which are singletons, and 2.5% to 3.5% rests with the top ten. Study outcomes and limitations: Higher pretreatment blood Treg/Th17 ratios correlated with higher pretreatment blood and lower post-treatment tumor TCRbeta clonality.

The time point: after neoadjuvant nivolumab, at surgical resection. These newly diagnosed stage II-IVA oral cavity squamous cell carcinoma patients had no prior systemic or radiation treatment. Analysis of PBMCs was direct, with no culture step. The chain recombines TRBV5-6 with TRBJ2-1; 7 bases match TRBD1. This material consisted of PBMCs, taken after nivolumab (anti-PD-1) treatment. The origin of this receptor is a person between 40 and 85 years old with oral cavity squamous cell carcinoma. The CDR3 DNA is TGTGCCAGCAGCTCAAAGGACAGGCCCTACAATGAGCAGTTCTTC. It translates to CASSSKDRPYNEQFF.